The 16 T cell receptor beta chains below come from one sample, sequenced in a study of blood T cell repertoires in COVID-19. The table came from immunoSEQ multiplex PCR; TCRdb's copy has only in-frame clones and leaves some out. The sample consists of 210,000 or so clones, roughly four fifths of them appearing once. What was sequenced was PBMCs or T cells enriched from blood (not recorded which). All receptors derive from a woman aged 45 to 65 who had been exposed to COVID-19.

The chain has TRBV5-4 and TRBJ2-1, with TRBD2 matching over 10 bases. Germline trimming cut 4 bases from V and 7 bases from J; bases unmatched to any gene: 11. The germline V gene has CDR1 SGHNT and CDR2 YYREEE (reference sequence). CDR3 length: 16 amino acids. The CDR3 protein is CASSRFGSGGRNEQFF. CDR3 in DNA: TGTGCCAGCAGCCGCTTTGGTAGCGGGGGGAGGAATGAGCAGTTCTTC.

The genes are TRBV6-4 and TRBJ1-5; unclear D gene. This CDR3 region has 14 residues. The germline V gene encodes CDR1 MRHNA and CDR2 SNTAGT. V was clipped by 5 bases and J by 5 bases, with 13 bases between them. CDR3 coding DNA: TGTGCCAGCAGTCCATCCTTTACAGATCAGCCCCAGCATTTT. Amino acid sequence: CASSPSFTDQPQHF.

The CDR3 reads CASSIGRARNWNTEAFF. In nucleotides, the CDR3 is TGTGCCAGTAGTATAGGGAGGGCCAGAAATTGGAACACTGAAGCTTTCTTT. The V gene is TRBV19, the J gene TRBJ1-1; no firm D call. There are 17 residues in the CDR3. Germline V gene lookup returns CDR1 LNHDA and CDR2 SQIVND (reference sequence). Deletions cut 1 base from V and 1 base from J, with 16 bases between.

V is TRBV29-1 and J is TRBJ2-7, with TRBD2 matching 12 bases. J was trimmed by 5 bases and V by 4 bases; bases with no gene match: 3. This CDR3 spans 13 amino acids. Germline values: CDR1 SQVTM, CDR2 ANQGSEA. This CDR3 is CSVGTSGANEQYF. CDR3 bases: TGCAGCGTTGGGACTAGCGGGGCGAACGAGCAGTACTTC.

This clone was observed once. The J gene is TRBJ1-2, the V gene TRBV21-1; the DNA was not compared with TRBD1, the D call given in the table. TRBV21-1 corresponds to a pseudogene. The CDR3 consists of 16 residues. This chain's CDR3 is CASSTRDRGTRYGYTF. In DNA, the CDR3 is TGTGCCAGCAGCACCCGGGACAGGGGAACCCGCTATGGCTACACCTTC.

The rearrangement links TRBV19 to TRBJ1-1; 8 bases fit TRBD1. This CDR3 has 16 residues. The ends lost 3 bases at V and 0 bases at J; junction bases unmatched: 6. CDR1 LNHDA and CDR2 SQIVND come from the germline V gene (reference sequence). The CDR3 protein is CASSMTARGLNTEAFF. The DNA for the CDR3 is TGTGCCAGTAGTATGACGGCCAGGGGGCTGAACACTGAAGCTTTCTTT.

The chain has TRBV7-9 and TRBJ2-3; the match to TRBD2 covers 9 bases. J gave up 9 bases and V 4 bases, and 2 bases lay outside the gene matches. Germline CDR1 SEHNR, CDR2 FQNEAQ (reference sequence). The CDR3 covers 12 residues. This CDR3 reads CASSSGLATQYF. The CDR3 nucleotides are TGTGCCAGCAGCTCAGGACTAGCGACGCAGTATTTT.

Here the CDR3 reads CASSSRTSGAAGELFF. DNA for the CDR3: TGTGCCAGTAGTTCACGGACTAGCGGGGCGGCCGGGGAGCTGTTTTTT. The chain joins TRBV19 to TRBJ2-2; 12 bases fit TRBD2. CDR3 size: 16 residues. The ends lost 5 bases at V and 6 bases at J; junction bases unmatched: 7. Germline V lookup: CDR1 LNHDA, CDR2 SQIVND (reference sequence). The entire variable domain, with the rest obtained from reference TRBV19 and TRBJ2-2, is as follows: DGGITQSPKYLFRKEGQNVTLSCEQNLNHDAMYWYRQDPGQGLRLIYYSQIVNDFQKGDIAEGYSVSREKKESFPLTVTSAQKNPTAFYLCASSSRTSGAAGELFFGEGSRLTVL.

The chain recombines TRBV20-1 with TRBJ2-5, with D unresolved. The CDR3 is 11 residues long. Germline V gene lookup returns CDR1 DFQATT and CDR2 SNEGSKA (reference sequence). Trimming cost V 3 bases and J 5 bases, with 7 bases left between them. The CDR3: CSASLRETQYF. The CDR3 region has the DNA TGCAGTGCTAGCCTCCGGGAGACCCAGTACTTC.

The V and J genes are TRBV19 and TRBJ1-1; TRBD1 is a possible D gene (6 bases). CDR1 LNHDA and CDR2 SQIVND come from the germline V gene (reference sequence). V lost 5 bases to trimming and J lost 2 bases, with 12 bases between them. The CDR3 has 14 amino acids. DNA for the CDR3: TGTGCCAGTAGTCGGACAGCCGAAAACACTGAAGCTTTCTTT. This translates into CASSRTAENTEAFF.

This chain joins TRBV18 and TRBJ2-3; 9 positions agree with TRBD1. Unmatched junction bases numbered 4, after V lost 2 bases and J lost 1 base. There are 16 residues in the CDR3. Germline-derived CDR1 and CDR2 are KGHSH and LQKENI. The CDR3 DNA follows: TGTGCCAGCTCACCATGGGACAGGGTGGGCACAGATACGCAGTATTTT. This translates into CASSPWDRVGTDTQYF.

Many counts were recorded for this clone. This chain uses TRBV6-6 with TRBJ2-5, with 7 bases identical to TRBD2. V gave up 1 base and J gave up 2 bases; unmatched junction bases: 1. CDR3 length: 14 amino acids. CDR1 is MNHNY, CDR2 SVGAGI, per germline (reference sequence). CDR3 sequence: CASSYYGGQETQYF. The DNA for the CDR3 is TGTGCCAGCAGTTACTACGGGGGGCAAGAGACCCAGTACTTC.

The rearrangement joins TRBV29-1 to TRBJ1-2; 8 bases map to TRBD1. CDR3 length: 10 residues. The J segment lost 10 bases and the V segment lost 6 bases, leaving 4 bases of the junction unmatched. CDR1 is SQVTM and CDR2 is ANQGSEA in the germline V gene. CDR3 bases: TGCAGCGTCGCAGGGGGCCTCTACACCTTC. Translation gives CSVAGGLYTF. Complete variable domain (other parts from reference TRBV29-1 and TRBJ1-2): SAVISQKPSRDICQRGTSLTIQCQVDSQVTMMFWYRQQPGQSLTLIATANQGSEATYESGFVIDKFPISRPNLTFSTLTVSNMSPEDSSIYLCSVAGGLYTFGSGTRLTVV.

In DNA form, the CDR3 reads TGCAGCGTTGACACCGGGACAGGGAGCTATGGCTACACCTTC. Protein product: CSVDTGTGSYGYTF. The chain is built from TRBV29-1 and TRBJ1-2, with TRBD1 matching 9 bases. This CDR3 is 14 amino acids long. The ends lost 3 bases at V and 4 bases at J; junction bases unmatched: 6. CDR1 and CDR2 from the germline V gene are SQVTM and ANQGSEA.

The rearrangement joins TRBV6-5 to TRBJ1-1; D gene uncertain. V was trimmed by 4 bases and J by 2 bases, leaving 8 bases between them. CDR3 size: 13 residues. The germline gives CDR1 MNHEY, CDR2 SVGAGI. For the CDR3, the DNA is TGTGCCAGCAGTTCTCTCCGTAACACTGAAGCTTTCTTT. Residues: CASSSLRNTEAFF.

The V call is TRBV12-3 or TRBV12-4, the J call TRBJ1-1; D unclear. The V gene lost 5 bases and the J gene lost 9 bases, with 13 bases spanning the gap. The CDR3 contains 12 residues. CDR3 in DNA: TGTGCCAGCAGTCGACCGGGAGGCCAAGCTTTCTTT. It translates to CASSRPGGQAFF.